This is a list of T cell receptor beta chains from one sample in a study of glioma-infiltrating T cells. In TCRdb, the multiplex PCR reads were re-called with MiXCR into one record per CDR3 protein. The data contain under 150,000 distinct CDR3 sequences, roughly a quarter of them singletons. Sample: glioma tissue, nonneoplastic brain tissue, or PBMCs (not recorded which). Receptors originate from a human donor with low-grade glioma or glioblastoma, undergoing nonglioma brain surgery, or in good health (not recorded which). CDR3s leave out the opening cysteine and the closing phenylalanine or tryptophan. Fields, in order: J gene, V gene, CDR3 protein.

j_gene: TRBJ1-1; v_gene: TRBV19; CDR3aa: ASSITGATEAF
j_gene: TRBJ1-1; v_gene: TRBV15; CDR3aa: ATSRGKGGGWTEAF
j_gene: TRBJ1-1; v_gene: TRBV5-1; CDR3aa: ASSGKQGRSMNTEAF
j_gene: TRBJ2-1; v_gene: TRBV12-3/TRBV12-4; CDR3aa: ASSLALGGGSYNEQF
j_gene: TRBJ1-1; v_gene: TRBV20-1; CDR3aa: SARAQQRNTEAF
j_gene: TRBJ2-1; v_gene: TRBV2; CDR3aa: ASSTSKDSPRNEQF
j_gene: TRBJ2-1; v_gene: TRBV28; CDR3aa: ASIGDYYNEQF
j_gene: TRBJ1-1; v_gene: TRBV2; CDR3aa: ASTPSNTEAF
j_gene: TRBJ2-3; v_gene: TRBV7-3; CDR3aa: ASSLPPTDTQY
j_gene: TRBJ1-1; v_gene: TRBV5-4; CDR3aa: ASSLGTGMNTEAF
j_gene: TRBJ2-5; v_gene: TRBV3-1; CDR3aa: ASSQIRGQETQY
j_gene: TRBJ1-1; v_gene: TRBV5-1; CDR3aa: ASSFDRINTEAF
j_gene: TRBJ2-1; v_gene: TRBV12-3/TRBV12-4; CDR3aa: ASSEDRTLPYGYNEQF
j_gene: TRBJ1-1; v_gene: TRBV29-1; CDR3aa: SVDEAF
j_gene: TRBJ2-3; v_gene: TRBV20-1; CDR3aa: SAPGLAGGGTDTQY
j_gene: TRBJ2-2; v_gene: TRBV24-1; CDR3aa: ATSDLGGGIDGELF
j_gene: TRBJ1-2; v_gene: TRBV18; CDR3aa: ASSPPVAGGDYGYT
j_gene: TRBJ2-5; v_gene: TRBV4-2; CDR3aa: ASSQDLNRGYETQY
j_gene: TRBJ2-1; v_gene: TRBV7-2; CDR3aa: ASTSSGASYNEQF